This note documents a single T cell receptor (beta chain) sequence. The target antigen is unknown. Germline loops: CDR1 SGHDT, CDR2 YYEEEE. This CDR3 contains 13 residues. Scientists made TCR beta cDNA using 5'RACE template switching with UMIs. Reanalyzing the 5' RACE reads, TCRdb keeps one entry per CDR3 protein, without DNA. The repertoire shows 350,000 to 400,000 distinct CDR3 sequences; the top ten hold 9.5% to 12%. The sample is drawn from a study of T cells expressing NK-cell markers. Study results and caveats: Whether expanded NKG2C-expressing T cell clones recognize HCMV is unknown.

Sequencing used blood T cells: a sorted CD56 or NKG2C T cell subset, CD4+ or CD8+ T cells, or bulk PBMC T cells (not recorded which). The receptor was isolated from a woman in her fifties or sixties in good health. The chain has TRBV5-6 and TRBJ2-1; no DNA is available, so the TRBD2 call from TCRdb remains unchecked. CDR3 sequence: CASSAIAGPEQFF. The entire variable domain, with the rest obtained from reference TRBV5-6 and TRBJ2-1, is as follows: DAGVTQSPTHLIKTRGQQVTLRCSPKSGHDTVSWYQQALGQGPQFIFQYYEEEERQRGNFPDRFSGHQFPNYSSELNVNALLLGDSALYLCASSAIAGPEQFFGPGTRLTVL.